The 14 T cell receptor beta chains presented below share a single source sample, sequenced in a study of cytotoxic CD8 clonotypes in ibrutinib-treated CLL. The table came from immunoSEQ multiplex PCR; TCRdb's copy has only in-frame clones and leaves some out. The sample lists approximately 350,000 clones, under 70% occurring once. The material was PBMCs, obtained after 36 months of ibrutinib treatment. The origin of the receptors is a human donor with chronic lymphocytic leukemia.

CDR3 residues: CASRGTGGTPYEQYF. DNA of the CDR3: TGTGCCAGCAGGGGGACAGGGGGAACTCCCTACGAGCAGTACTTC. This chain links TRBV28 with TRBJ2-7; the match to TRBD1 covers 11 bases. The CDR3 is made up of 15 amino acids. CDR1 and CDR2 (germline): MDHEN, SYDVKM. Germline trimming cut 6 bases from V and 2 bases from J; bases unmatched to any gene: 6.

This clone appeared once. J is TRBJ2-7 and V is TRBV28; TRBD1 matches at 7 bases. With 3 bases clipped from V and 4 bases from J, the junction kept 6 bases outside the gene matches. Germline CDR1 MDHEN, CDR2 SYDVKM. The CDR3 sequence is 14 residues long. The CDR3 coding sequence is TGTGCCAGCAGTTTCGGACAGGCTGGATACGAGCAGTACTTC. It encodes CASSFGQAGYEQYF.

This clone was observed a few times. This chain connects TRBV7-6 to TRBJ2-3, with D possibly matching TRBD1 (6 bases). Germline lookup yields CDR1 SGHVS and CDR2 FNYEAQ. Between the trimmed V and J ends, which lost 2 bases and 3 bases, there was a span of 9 bases. This CDR3 region has 14 residues. The CDR3 nucleotides read TGTGCCAGCAGCTTATGGGGGCAAACAGATACGCAGTATTTT. This encodes CASSLWGQTDTQYF.

The chain recombines TRBV11-2 with TRBJ2-2, with D unclear. The germline CDR1 and CDR2 sequences are SGHAT and FQNNGV. With 5 bases removed from V and 6 bases from J, the gap between germline ends came to 7 bases. The CDR3 covers 12 residues. CDR3 protein: CASSLVPGELFF. Written as DNA, the CDR3 is TGTGCCAGCAGCCTGGTGCCCGGGGAGCTGTTTTTT.

The chain joins TRBV18 to TRBJ1-3; D call uncertain. This CDR3 contains 16 residues. Germline CDR1 and CDR2: KGHSH and LQKENI. Trimming took 1 base from V and 0 from J, leaving 10 bases between them. The CDR3 region is CASSPRVDLSGNTIYF. In DNA, the CDR3 is TGTGCCAGCTCACCACGGGTGGACCTCTCTGGAAACACCATATATTTT.

In this sample, this clone turned up a few times. J is TRBJ2-7 and V is TRBV20-1, with D perhaps matching TRBD2 (5 bases). Germline CDR1 is DFQATT and CDR2 is SNEGSKA (reference sequence). The CDR3 runs to 10 residues. The CDR3 reads CTRRLNEQYF. CDR3 in DNA: TGCACCAGGAGGCTGAACGAGCAGTACTTC.

The CDR3 coding sequence is TGTGCCAGCAGTCGGACTTGGACCCAAGAGACCCAGTACTTC. Encoded protein: CASSRTWTQETQYF. The chain combines TRBV9 with TRBJ2-5; D is perhaps TRBD2 (5 bases). Germline-derived CDR1 and CDR2 are SGDLS and YYNGEE. This CDR3 has 14 amino acids. Between the trimmed V and J ends, which lost 5 bases and 1 base, there was a span of 12 bases. Full variable domain (rest looked up from reference TRBV9 and TRBJ2-5): DSGVTQTPKHLITATGQRVTLRCSPRSGDLSVYWYQQSLDQGLQFLIQYYNGEERAKGNILERFSAQQFPDLHSELNLSSLELGDSALYFCASSRTWTQETQYFGPGTRLLVL.

This chain joins TRBV6-5 and TRBJ1-5; a weak D match, TRBD1 (5 bases). The CDR3 has 13 residues. The V end was cut by 8 bases, the J end by 1 base, with 9 bases between. The germline gives CDR1 MNHEY, CDR2 SVGAGI. The CDR3, as DNA: TGTGCCAGCGGCAGGGCAAGCAATCAGCCCCAGCATTTT. It specifies CASGRASNQPQHF.

The rearrangement links TRBV12-5 to TRBJ1-5; D might be TRBD1 (6 bases). The ends were cut back, 6 bases at V and 3 bases at J, with 9 bases in the middle. Germline loops: CDR1 LGHNT, CDR2 FRNRAP. The CDR3 loop spans 13 amino acids. The chain's CDR3 is CASGDSNNQPQHF. The CDR3 DNA reads as TGTGCTAGTGGGGACAGTAACAATCAGCCCCAGCATTTT. The entire variable domain, with the rest obtained from reference TRBV12-5 and TRBJ1-5, is as follows: DARVTQTPRHKVTEMGQEVTMRCQPILGHNTVFWYRQTMMQGLELLAYFRNRAPLDDSGMPKDRFSAEMPDATLATLKIQPSEPRDSAVYFCASGDSNNQPQHFGDGTRLSIL.

The V gene is TRBV6-6, the J gene TRBJ1-3; tentatively, D is TRBD1 (5 bases). The germline V and J ends were trimmed by 3 bases and 7 bases, with 16 bases remaining between them. The CDR3 sequence is 15 residues long. CDR1 is MNHNY and CDR2 is SVGAGI in the germline V gene (reference sequence). CDR3 sequence (DNA): TGTGCCAGCAGTTATTCCCGAAGGGGTTTGAACACCATATATTTT. This translates into CASSYSRRGLNTIYF.

The chain is built from TRBV28 and TRBJ2-7; D possibly corresponds to TRBD1 (5 bases). V dropped 4 bases and J dropped 6 bases, with 13 bases sitting between them. Per the germline V gene, CDR1 is MDHEN and CDR2 is SYDVKM. CDR3 length: 13 residues. The CDR3 protein is CASSSPTGPEQYF. Here the CDR3 DNA reads TGTGCCAGCAGTTCACCCACAGGACCCGAGCAGTACTTC.

V usage is TRBV9 and J usage is TRBJ1-2; perhaps TRBD1 as D (5 bases). Trimming removed 3 bases at V and 2 bases at J, with 14 bases between. Looked up from germline, CDR1 is SGDLS and CDR2 is YYNGEE. CDR3 length: 15 residues. CDR3 protein: CASSASGTSNYGYTF. For the CDR3, the DNA is TGTGCCAGCAGCGCTTCCGGGACTTCCAACTATGGCTACACCTTC.

V gene TRBV5-1 combines with J gene TRBJ2-1; D unresolved. Trimming removed 0 bases from V and 8 bases from J, with 9 bases in between. This CDR3 has 13 amino acids. Per germline, CDR1 SGHRS and CDR2 YFSETQ. DNA for the CDR3: TGCGCCAGCAGCTTGGAACGGCTAGATGAGCAGTTCTTC. Translated: CASSLERLDEQFF.

The chain links TRBV28 to TRBJ2-7, with D possibly TRBD1 on 7 matching bases. Trimming shortened V by 5 bases and J by 7 bases, and 15 bases separated the two germline ends. The CDR3 consists of 13 residues. From germline, CDR1 is MDHEN and CDR2 SYDVKM. In nucleotides, the CDR3 is TGTGCCAGCAGTCCCCCAGGGGGGCGGGAGCAGTACTTC. Translation: CASSPPGGREQYF.